This T cell receptor (beta chain) is from a study of T cells in Graves' hyperthyroidism and ophthalmopathy. The CDR3 has 14 amino acids. Germline CDR1 is SQVTM and CDR2 is ANQGSEA. Trimming removed 2 bases at V and 4 bases at J, with 14 bases between. This clonotype came up many times. Uncontrolled infections, other autoimmune diseases, pregnancy or lactation led to exclusion of patients. Researchers amplified the TCR beta CDR3 regions from RNA transcripts. The HTBI primer set served for first-round RT-PCR of the TCR CDR3. Using its own MiXCR run on the multiplex PCR reads, TCRdb lists one record per CDR3 protein. The sample carries hundreds of thousands of distinct CDR3 sequences, about a third recorded once.

The sample consisted of blood. This clonotype originated in a woman in her forties with Graves' hyperthyroidism. This chain links TRBV29-1 with TRBJ1-2; D unclear. CDR3 region: CSVESPRLGYGYTF. CDR3 bases: TGCAGCGTTGAATCCCCACGATTAGGCTATGGCTACACCTTC. Full variable domain (rest looked up from reference TRBV29-1 and TRBJ1-2): SAVISQKPSRDICQRGTSLTIQCQVDSQVTMMFWYRQQPGQSLTLIATANQGSEATYESGFVIDKFPISRPNLTFSTLTVSNMSPEDSSIYLCSVESPRLGYGYTFGSGTRLTVV.